These T cell receptor beta chains were read from a single sample in a study of T-cell reconstitution after alpha-beta-depleted transplantation in children. TCRdb re-analysed the PCR reads in MiXCR, keeping a single row per CDR3 protein. Of hundreds of thousands of distinct CDR3 sequences in the sample, 10% to 15% were seen once. The input for sequencing was PBMCs, taken from the stem cell graft. The receptors stem from a human donor who donated a stem cell graft to a child with Fanconi anemia. Both conserved end residues are part of each CDR3. The D gene is left open where the match is weak.

V gene	D gene	J gene	CDR3 protein
TRBV7-6	TRBD2	TRBJ2-3	CASSLSVSGGHTDTQYF
TRBV4-3	NA	TRBJ1-4	CASSQERGAATNEKLFF
TRBV20-1	NA	TRBJ1-5	CSVTEARGNQPQHF
TRBV21-1	NA	TRBJ1-2	CASSQKEANYGYTF
TRBV10-2	NA	TRBJ1-2	CASSEVMGKGGYTF
TRBV12-3/TRBV12-4	NA	TRBJ1-6	CASSWGLDSPLHF
TRBV7-6	NA	TRBJ2-5	CASSFLSTGETQYF
TRBV5-1	NA	TRBJ2-1	CASTYGNNEQFF
TRBV4-3	NA	TRBJ1-2	CASSQDAERIYGYTF
TRBV15	TRBD2	TRBJ2-5	CATSRPPGLAKQETQYF
TRBV20-1	TRBD1	TRBJ2-1	CSAWDSRRDNEQFF
TRBV20-1	NA	TRBJ2-6	CSAPPYVTGANVLTF
TRBV18	NA	TRBJ2-3	CASSPSLEDTQYF
TRBV14	TRBD2	TRBJ2-1	CASSHLLAEPPYNEQFF
TRBV7-6	TRBD1	TRBJ1-5	CASSPGGALGPQHF
TRBV7-7	NA	TRBJ2-5	CASSYEAGNPETQYF
TRBV5-6	NA	TRBJ1-2	CASTPGYDYGYTF